This entry lists 23 T cell receptor beta chains sequenced from one sample in a study of blood T cell repertoires in COVID-19. Only in-frame clones appear in the TCRdb table, and some are missing; sequencing was by immunoSEQ multiplex PCR. The repertoire holds roughly 100,000 clones, with roughly 80% as singletons. The sample was peripheral blood. The receptors originated from a woman older than 75 with acute or convalescent COVID-19.

The gene calls are TRBV19 and TRBJ1-2, with 7 nucleotides matching TRBD1. CDR1 and CDR2 from the germline V gene are LNHDA and SQIVND (reference sequence). CDR3 length equals 14 residues. After removal of 10 bases from V and 2 bases from J, the junction contained 10 bases not matched to a gene. The CDR3 protein is CATTRQGSNYGYTF. The CDR3 DNA reads as TGTGCCACTACGAGACAGGGTTCCAACTATGGCTACACCTTC.

V is TRBV5-8 and J is TRBJ2-5; 10 positions agree with TRBD2. From germline, CDR1 is SGHTS and CDR2 YDEGEE. Trimming removed 1 base from V and 3 bases from J; junction bases left unmatched: 3. This CDR3 is 15 amino acids long. As DNA, the CDR3 is TGTGCCAGCAGCTTGAGCGGGAGGGGAAAAGAGACCCAGTACTTC. This translates into CASSLSGRGKETQYF.

The chain uses TRBV5-4 and TRBJ2-2, with 8 bases identical to TRBD2. In germline, CDR1 is SGHNT, CDR2 YYREEE (reference sequence). The CDR3 sequence is 18 residues long. Trimming took 1 base from V and 4 from J; bases not matched to a gene: 12. CDR3 sequence: CASSLHRAGGSSTGELFF. The CDR3 bases are TGTGCCAGCAGCTTGCACCGGGCGGGAGGTTCAAGCACCGGGGAGCTGTTTTTT.

In nucleotides, the CDR3 is TGTGCCACCGGGGGACAGGATTCCACGTACGAGCAGTACGTC. Translation: CATGGQDSTYEQYV. V and J are TRBV24-1 and TRBJ2-7, with TRBD1 matching 8 bases. This CDR3 is 14 amino acids long. V lost 9 bases, J lost 4 bases, and 10 bases stayed unmatched. Germline V gives CDR1 KGHDR, CDR2 SFDVKD.

This chain connects TRBV6-2 or TRBV6-3 to TRBJ2-7; 9 bases align to TRBD1. The ends lost 5 bases at V and 7 bases at J; junction bases unmatched: 12. The CDR3 totals 15 residues. Germline-derived CDR1 and CDR2 are MNHEY and SVGEGT. The CDR3, as DNA: TGTGCCAGCAGTACCGCCGGGACAGGGACCTGGGAGCAGTACTTC. Residues: CASSTAGTGTWEQYF.

The V gene is TRBV11-2, the J gene TRBJ2-5; 16 bases map to TRBD2. V shed 11 bases and J 1 base; nucleotides not matched to a gene: 10. This CDR3 has 17 residues. The germline V gene has CDR1 SGHAT and CDR2 FQNNGV. CDR3 coding DNA: TGTGCCGGCTCACCGGGACTAGCGGGAGGGAGCCAAGAGACCCAGTACTTC. Protein: CAGSPGLAGGSQETQYF.

This clone appeared many times. V usage is TRBV3-1 (or the pseudogene TRBV3-2) and J usage is TRBJ2-1; D remains unclear. From germline, CDR1 is LGHDT and CDR2 YNNKEL (reference sequence). The CDR3 loop spans 12 amino acids. Trimming cost V 4 bases and J 7 bases, with 8 bases left between them. CDR3: CASSPASNEQFF. CDR3 nucleotide sequence: TGTGCCAGCAGCCCCGCGAGTAATGAGCAGTTCTTC.

The gene calls are TRBV18 and TRBJ2-3; D ambiguous. Trimming left V 2 bases short and J 5 bases short, with 8 bases between. The CDR3 extends over 13 amino acids. Germline V gives CDR1 KGHSH, CDR2 LQKENI. The CDR3 is CASSPFGGDTQYF. In DNA, the CDR3 is TGTGCCAGCTCACCATTCGGCGGAGATACGCAGTATTTT.

This chain links TRBV7-2 with TRBJ1-5, with D unclear. Trimming stripped 1 base from V and 1 base from J, with 11 bases between. The CDR3 is 16 residues long. Germline V gene sequence: CDR1 SGHTA, CDR2 FQGNSA. CDR3 region: CASSLESDWSNQPQHF. As DNA, the CDR3 is TGTGCCAGCAGCTTAGAATCGGACTGGAGCAATCAGCCCCAGCATTTT.

V gene TRBV7-9 combines with J gene TRBJ1-2; TRBD1 might be the D (6 bases). CDR1 is SEHNR and CDR2 is FQNEAQ in the germline V gene (reference sequence). The CDR3 sequence is 15 residues long. V was cut by 2 bases and J by 8 bases, with 18 bases left in between. In DNA, the CDR3 is TGTGCCAGCAGCTTACCAGGTTACAGGGAGAGCGGCTACACCTTC. Its protein is CASSLPGYRESGYTF.

This chain connects TRBV11-2 to TRBJ2-5; no definite D call. Germline assignment: CDR1 SGHAT and CDR2 FQNNGV. The CDR3 has 15 amino acids. V lost 3 bases and J lost 5, with 16 bases in between. The CDR3 reads CASSFVRSGEETQYF. CDR3 DNA sequence: TGTGCCAGCAGCTTCGTCCGCTCAGGCGAGGAGACCCAGTACTTC.

The chain uses TRBV30 and TRBJ1-2; D is perhaps TRBD1 (6 bases). Deletions cut 4 bases from V and 4 bases from J, with 7 bases between. From germline, CDR1 is GTSNPN and CDR2 SVGIG (reference sequence). This CDR3 comprises 11 residues. CDR3 in amino acids: CAWTTGYGYTF. The CDR3 coding sequence is TGTGCCTGGACGACAGGCTATGGCTACACCTTC.

The table lists this clone with a count of one. The chain employs TRBV6-5 and TRBJ1-5; D ambiguous. CDR3 length: 11 residues. V was trimmed by 6 bases and J by 3 bases, leaving 3 bases between them. Germline values: CDR1 MNHEY, CDR2 SVGAGI. The CDR3 DNA reads as TGTGCCAGCAGCAACAATCAGCCCCAGCATTTT. This encodes CASSNNQPQHF.

This clone was observed once. CDR3 loop: CASRLTGATEAFF. The CDR3 region has the DNA TGTGCCAGCCGTTTGACAGGGGCCACTGAAGCTTTCTTT. The chain joins TRBV11-3 to TRBJ1-1; 8 bases fit TRBD1. Germline V gives CDR1 SGHNT, CDR2 YENEEA. The CDR3 length is 13 residues. V lost 8 bases to trimming and J lost 4 bases; unmatched junction nucleotides: 6.

The genes are TRBV5-1 and TRBJ1-1, with D maybe TRBD1 (6 bases). Germline assignment: CDR1 SGHRS and CDR2 YFSETQ. The length of the CDR3 is 15 residues. V gave up 4 bases and J gave up 2 bases, with 15 bases separating them. This CDR3 reads CASSKSGTFNTEAFF. CDR3 sequence (DNA): TGCGCCAGCAGCAAGTCCGGGACATTCAACACTGAAGCTTTCTTT.

The V gene is TRBV6-6, the J gene TRBJ1-5, with TRBD1 as a possible D gene (5 bases). CDR1 MNHNY and CDR2 SVGAGI come from the germline V gene (reference sequence). V lost 5 bases and J lost 6, with 11 bases in between. The CDR3 covers 13 residues. The CDR3 spells CASSPSTGQPQHF. In nucleotides, the CDR3 is TGTGCCAGCAGTCCATCTACAGGTCAGCCCCAGCATTTT.

This chain connects TRBV28 to TRBJ2-7; D is unresolved. V lost 1 base and J 3 bases, leaving 7 bases between the germline ends. The CDR3 is 13 amino acids. Germline values: CDR1 MDHEN, CDR2 SYDVKM. The CDR3 spells CASSLSLDYEQYF. The CDR3 region has the DNA TGTGCCAGCAGTTTATCGTTAGACTACGAGCAGTACTTC. The full variable domain, its missing parts supplied by reference TRBV28 and TRBJ2-7, is DVKVTQSSRYLVKRTGEKVFLECVQDMDHENMFWYRQDPGLGLRLIYFSYDVKMKEKGDIPEGYSVSREKKERFSLILESASTNQTSMYLCASSLSLDYEQYFGPGTRLTVT.

This clone appeared once. The chain joins TRBV7-6 to TRBJ2-2; possibly TRBD2 for D (5 bases). The germline CDR1 and CDR2 sequences are SGHVS and FNYEAQ. V was cut by 5 bases and J by 6 bases, with 7 bases left in between. The CDR3 runs 12 residues. For the CDR3, the DNA is TGTGCCAGCAGCACGGAGGCCGGGGAGCTGTTTTTT. Residues: CASSTEAGELFF.

V is TRBV28 and J is TRBJ2-3; 8 bases align to TRBD1. Trimming at V came to 5 bases and at J to 7 bases, leaving 8 bases not matched to a gene. The germline V gene encodes CDR1 MDHEN and CDR2 SYDVKM. This CDR3 has 14 amino acids. The CDR3 protein is CASSQQGASNTQYF. CDR3 nucleotide sequence: TGTGCCAGCAGTCAGCAGGGGGCTAGTAATACGCAGTATTTT.

This chain joins TRBV5-8 and TRBJ1-1, with 7 nucleotides matching TRBD1. The CDR3 sequence is 16 residues long. Germline trimming cut 4 bases from V and 1 base from J; bases unmatched to any gene: 10. Germline CDR1 SGHTS, CDR2 YDEGEE. DNA of the CDR3: TGTGCCAGCAGCCCGACGACAGGGAGGTCGAACACTGAAGCTTTCTTT. Translation: CASSPTTGRSNTEAFF.

The chain joins TRBV5-1 to TRBJ1-3; D is ambiguous. The germline CDR1 and CDR2 sequences are SGHRS and YFSETQ. V shed 1 base and J shed 0 bases, with 11 bases lying between them. CDR3 length: 16 amino acids. The CDR3 spells CASSLSGRISGNTIYF. In DNA, the CDR3 is TGCGCCAGCAGCTTGTCGGGGAGAATCTCTGGAAACACCATATATTTT.

This chain joins TRBV19 and TRBJ1-2, with 8 nucleotides matching TRBD1. This CDR3 is built from 13 residues. CDR1 and CDR2 from the germline V gene are LNHDA and SQIVND (reference sequence). J was trimmed by 3 bases and V by 9 bases; bases with no gene match: 6. CDR3 DNA: TGTGCCAGCCGGACAGGGAAGGACTATGGCTACACCTTC. Protein product: CASRTGKDYGYTF.

The rearrangement links TRBV27 to TRBJ1-6; no definite D call. Germline-derived CDR1 and CDR2 are MNHEY and SMNVEV (reference sequence). The CDR3 length is 13 residues. The ends were cut back, 2 bases at V and 6 bases at J, with 5 bases in the middle. CDR3 region: CASSLGSNSPLHF. The CDR3 region has the DNA TGTGCCAGCAGTTTAGGGAGTAATTCACCCCTCCACTTT.